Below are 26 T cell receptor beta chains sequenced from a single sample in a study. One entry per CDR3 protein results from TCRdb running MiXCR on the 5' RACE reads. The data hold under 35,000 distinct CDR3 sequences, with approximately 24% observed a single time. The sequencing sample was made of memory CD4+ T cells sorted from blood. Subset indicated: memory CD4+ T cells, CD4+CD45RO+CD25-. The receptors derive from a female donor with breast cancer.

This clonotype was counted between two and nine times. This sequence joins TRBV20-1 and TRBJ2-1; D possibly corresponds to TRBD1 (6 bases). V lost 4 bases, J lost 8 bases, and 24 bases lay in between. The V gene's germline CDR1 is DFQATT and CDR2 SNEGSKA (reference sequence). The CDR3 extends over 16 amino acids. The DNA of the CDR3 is TGCAGTGCTATATCCCAGGGGTGGGCCTGGGGCGATGAGCAGTTCTTC. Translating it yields CSAISQGWAWGDEQFF.

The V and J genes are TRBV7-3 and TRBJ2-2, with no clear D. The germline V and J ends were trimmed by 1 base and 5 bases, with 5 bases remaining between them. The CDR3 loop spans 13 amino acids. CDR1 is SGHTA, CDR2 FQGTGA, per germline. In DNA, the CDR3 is TGTGCCAGCAGCTTAATCGGAACCGGGGAGCTGTTTTTT. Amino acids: CASSLIGTGELFF.

For the CDR3, the DNA is TGTGCCACCAGTTGGGGACAGGGGCGCCGCACAGATACGCAGTATTTT. It encodes CATSWGQGRRTDTQYF. The gene calls are TRBV24-1 and TRBJ2-3, with TRBD1 matching over 10 bases. V shed 6 bases, J shed 1 base, and the junction held 6 bases outside the gene matches. Germline values: CDR1 KGHDR, CDR2 SFDVKD. The CDR3 runs 16 residues.

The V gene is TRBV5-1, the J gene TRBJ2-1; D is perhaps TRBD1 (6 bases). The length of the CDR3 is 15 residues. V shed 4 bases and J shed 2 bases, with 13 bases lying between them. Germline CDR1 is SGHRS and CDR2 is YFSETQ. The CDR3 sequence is CASSTRQVAYNEQFF. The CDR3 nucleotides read TGCGCCAGCAGCACCAGACAGGTGGCCTACAATGAGCAGTTCTTC. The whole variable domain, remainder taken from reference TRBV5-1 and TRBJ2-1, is KAGVTQTPRYLIKTRGQQVTLSCSPISGHRSVSWYQQTPGQGLQFLFEYFSETQRNKGNFPGRFSGRQFSNSRSEMNVSTLELGDSALYLCASSTRQVAYNEQFFGPGTRLTVL.

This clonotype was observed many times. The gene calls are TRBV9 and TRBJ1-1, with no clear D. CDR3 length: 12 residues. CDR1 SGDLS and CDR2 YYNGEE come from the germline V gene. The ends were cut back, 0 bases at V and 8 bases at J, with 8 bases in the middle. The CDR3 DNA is TGTGCCAGCAGCGTAGACGAAGGGGAAGCTTTCTTT. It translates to CASSVDEGEAFF.

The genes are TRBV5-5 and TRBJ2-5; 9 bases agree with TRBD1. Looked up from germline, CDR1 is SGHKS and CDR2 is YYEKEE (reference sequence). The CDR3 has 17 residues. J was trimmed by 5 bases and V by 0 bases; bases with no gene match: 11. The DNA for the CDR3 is TGTGCCAGCAGCTTGGCCTTGGAGACAGGGGGGACTGAGACCCAGTACTTC. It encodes CASSLALETGGTETQYF.

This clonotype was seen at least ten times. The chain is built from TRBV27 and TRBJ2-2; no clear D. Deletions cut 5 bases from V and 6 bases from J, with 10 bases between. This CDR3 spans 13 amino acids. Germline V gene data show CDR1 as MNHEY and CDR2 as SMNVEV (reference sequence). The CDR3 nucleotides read TGTGCCAGCAGTCCCCGGTGGGCCGGGGAGCTGTTTTTT. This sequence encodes CASSPRWAGELFF.

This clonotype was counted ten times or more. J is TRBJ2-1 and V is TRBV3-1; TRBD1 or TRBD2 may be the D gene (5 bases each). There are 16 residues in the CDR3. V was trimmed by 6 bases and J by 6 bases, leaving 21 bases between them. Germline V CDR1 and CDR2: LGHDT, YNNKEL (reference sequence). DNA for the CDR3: TGTGCCAGCAGTGGTACCCAGGGACGGGGAGCCAATGAGCAGTTCTTC. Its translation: CASSGTQGRGANEQFF.

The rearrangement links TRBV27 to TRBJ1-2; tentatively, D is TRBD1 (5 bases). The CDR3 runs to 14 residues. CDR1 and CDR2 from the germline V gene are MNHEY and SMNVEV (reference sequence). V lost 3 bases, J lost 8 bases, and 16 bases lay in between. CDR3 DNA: TGTGCCAGCAGTTTGCCCGGGACCGGGCAGGGCTACACCTTC. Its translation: CASSLPGTGQGYTF.

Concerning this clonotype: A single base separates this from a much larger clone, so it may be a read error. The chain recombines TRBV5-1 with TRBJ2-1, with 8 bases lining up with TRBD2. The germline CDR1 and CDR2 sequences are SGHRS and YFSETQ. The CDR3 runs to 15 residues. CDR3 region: CASRLGASGSHEQFF. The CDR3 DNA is TGCGCCAGCCGCTTAGGGGCTAGCGGGTCCCATGAGCAGTTCTTC.

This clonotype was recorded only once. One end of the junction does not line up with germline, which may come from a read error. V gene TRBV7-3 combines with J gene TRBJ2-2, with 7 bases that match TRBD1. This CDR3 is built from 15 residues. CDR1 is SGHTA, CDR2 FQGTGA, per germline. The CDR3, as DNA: TGTGCCAGCAGCTTACAAGGGGGCGACGCCGGGGAGCGGTTTTTT. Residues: CASSLQGGDAGERFF. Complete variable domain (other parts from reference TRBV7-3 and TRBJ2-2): GAGVSQTPSNKVTEKGKYVELRCDPISGHTALYWYRQSLGQGPEFLIYFQGTGAADDSGLPNDRFFAVRPEGSVSTLKIQRTERGDSAVYLCASSLQGGDAGERFFGEGSRLTVL.

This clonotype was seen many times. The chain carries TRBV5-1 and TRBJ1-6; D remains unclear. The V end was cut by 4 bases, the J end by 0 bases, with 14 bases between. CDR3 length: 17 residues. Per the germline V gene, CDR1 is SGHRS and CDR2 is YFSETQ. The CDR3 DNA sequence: TGCGCCAGCAGCGAGGAGGGCTCGAGCTCCTATAATTCACCCCTCCACTTT. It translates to CASSEEGSSSYNSPLHF.

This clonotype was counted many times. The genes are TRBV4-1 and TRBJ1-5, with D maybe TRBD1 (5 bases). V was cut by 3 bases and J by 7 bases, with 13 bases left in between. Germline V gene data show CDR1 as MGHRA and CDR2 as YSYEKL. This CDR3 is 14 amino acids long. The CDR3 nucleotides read TGCGCCAGCAGCCAGTCGGGACGAAAGCAGCCCCAGCATTTT. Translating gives CASSQSGRKQPQHF.

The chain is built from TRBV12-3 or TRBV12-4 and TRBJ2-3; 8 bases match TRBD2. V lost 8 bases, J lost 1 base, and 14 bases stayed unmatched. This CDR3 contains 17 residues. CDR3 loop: CASPPRGGLDRTDTQYF. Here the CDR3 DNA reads TGTGCCAGCCCTCCGCGCGGGGGGCTCGACCGCACAGATACGCAGTATTTT.

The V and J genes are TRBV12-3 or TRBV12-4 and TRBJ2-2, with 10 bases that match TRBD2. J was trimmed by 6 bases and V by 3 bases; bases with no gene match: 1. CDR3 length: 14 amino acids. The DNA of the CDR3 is TGTGCCAGCAGTTTGCTAGCGGGAGCCGGGGAGCTGTTTTTT. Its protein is CASSLLAGAGELFF.

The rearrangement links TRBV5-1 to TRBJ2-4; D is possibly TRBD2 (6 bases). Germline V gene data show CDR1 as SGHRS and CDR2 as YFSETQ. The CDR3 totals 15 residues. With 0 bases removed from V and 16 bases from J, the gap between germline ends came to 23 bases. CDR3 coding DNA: TGCGCCAGCAGCTTGGCCACTGGACTATTCGCCCTGTATTACTTC. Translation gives CASSLATGLFALYYF.

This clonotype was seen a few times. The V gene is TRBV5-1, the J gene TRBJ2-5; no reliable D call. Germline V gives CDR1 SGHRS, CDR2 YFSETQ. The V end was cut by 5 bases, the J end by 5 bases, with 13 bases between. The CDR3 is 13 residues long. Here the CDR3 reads CASRPDVEETQYF. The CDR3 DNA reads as TGCGCCAGCAGACCGGACGTCGAGGAGACCCAGTACTTC.

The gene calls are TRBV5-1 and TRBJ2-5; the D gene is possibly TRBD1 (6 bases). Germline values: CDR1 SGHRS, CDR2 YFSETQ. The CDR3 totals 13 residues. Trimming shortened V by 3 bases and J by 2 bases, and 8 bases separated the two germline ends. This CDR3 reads CASSWDIQETQYF. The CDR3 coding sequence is TGCGCCAGCAGCTGGGACATTCAAGAGACCCAGTACTTC.

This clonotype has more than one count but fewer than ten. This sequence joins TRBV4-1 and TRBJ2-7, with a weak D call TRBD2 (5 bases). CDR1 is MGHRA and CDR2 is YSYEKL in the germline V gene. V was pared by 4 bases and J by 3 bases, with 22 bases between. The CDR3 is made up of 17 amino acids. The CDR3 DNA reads TGCGCCAGCAGCCTATCTATGGCGGGCAGCTTAAACTACGAGCAGTACTTC. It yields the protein CASSLSMAGSLNYEQYF.

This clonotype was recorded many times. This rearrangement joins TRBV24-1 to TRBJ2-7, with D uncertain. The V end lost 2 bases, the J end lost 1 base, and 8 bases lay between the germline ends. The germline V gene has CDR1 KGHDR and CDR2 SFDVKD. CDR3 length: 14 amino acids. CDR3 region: CATSDSSESYEQYF. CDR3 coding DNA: TGTGCCACCAGTGATTCCTCCGAATCCTACGAGCAGTACTTC.

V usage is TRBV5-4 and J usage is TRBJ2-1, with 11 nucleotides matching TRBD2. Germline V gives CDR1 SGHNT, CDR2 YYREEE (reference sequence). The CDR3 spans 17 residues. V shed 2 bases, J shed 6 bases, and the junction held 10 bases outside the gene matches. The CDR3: CASSFTLRGLAVNEQFF. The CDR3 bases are TGTGCCAGCAGCTTCACCCTCCGGGGACTAGCGGTCAATGAGCAGTTCTTC.

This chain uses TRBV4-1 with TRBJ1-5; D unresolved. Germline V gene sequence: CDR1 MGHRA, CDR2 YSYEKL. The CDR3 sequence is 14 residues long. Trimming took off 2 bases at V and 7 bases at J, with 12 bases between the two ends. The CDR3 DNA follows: TGCGCCAGCAGCCAATCGACGAGTCCCCAGCCCCAGCATTTT. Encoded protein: CASSQSTSPQPQHF.

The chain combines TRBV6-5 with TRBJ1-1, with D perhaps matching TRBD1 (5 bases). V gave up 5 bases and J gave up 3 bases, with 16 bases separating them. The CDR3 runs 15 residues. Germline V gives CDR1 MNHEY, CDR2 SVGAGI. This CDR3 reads CASSPLRGGDTEAFF. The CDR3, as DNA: TGTGCCAGCAGTCCCCTAAGGGGAGGCGACACTGAAGCTTTCTTT.

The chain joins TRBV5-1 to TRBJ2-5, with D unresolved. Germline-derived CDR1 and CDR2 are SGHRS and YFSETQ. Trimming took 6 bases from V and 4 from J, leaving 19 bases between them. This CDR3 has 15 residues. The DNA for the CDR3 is TGCGCCAGCACCTGGGCGGAGCAGGACCGAGAGACCCAGTACTTC. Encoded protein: CASTWAEQDRETQYF.

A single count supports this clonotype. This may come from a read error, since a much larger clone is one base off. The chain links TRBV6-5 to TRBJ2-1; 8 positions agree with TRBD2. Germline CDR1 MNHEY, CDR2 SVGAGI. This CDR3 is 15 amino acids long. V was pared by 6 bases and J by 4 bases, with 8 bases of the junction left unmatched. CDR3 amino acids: CASRQETSAYNEQFF. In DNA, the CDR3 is TGTGCCAGCAGGCAAGAGACTAGCGCTTACAATGAGCAGTTCTTC.

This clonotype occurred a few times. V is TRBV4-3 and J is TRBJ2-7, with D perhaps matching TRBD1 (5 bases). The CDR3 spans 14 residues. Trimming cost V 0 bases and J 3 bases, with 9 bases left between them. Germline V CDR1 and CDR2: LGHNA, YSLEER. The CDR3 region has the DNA TGCGCCAGCAGCCAAGACCTGACAGTCTACGAGCAGTACTTC. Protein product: CASSQDLTVYEQYF.